These 4 T cell receptor beta chains came from one sample sequenced in a study of regulatory T cells in long-lasting Graves disease. Sample time point: newly diagnosed GD, antithyroid drugs for less than 3 months. Extracted RNA from PBMCs served as the source of the TCR library. iRepertoire HTBI primers and Arm-PCR of CDR3 regions built TCR beta libraries. TCRdb independently ran MiXCR on the multiplex PCR reads; one entry per CDR3 protein. The data contain fewer than 550,000 distinct CDR3 sequences, about 16% of them singletons. These data also featured in a second study, about T cells in Graves' hyperthyroidism and ophthalmopathy.

Material: peripheral blood mononuclear cells (PBMCs), obtained at new diagnosis, from a patient treated with antithyroid drugs. These receptors all come from a woman aged 35-65 years with Graves disease.

This clonotype was seen repeatedly, ten times or more. The J gene is TRBJ1-4, the V gene TRBV3-1; D ambiguous. Germline V lookup: CDR1 LGHDT, CDR2 YNNKEL (reference sequence). This CDR3 is built from 15 residues. V was trimmed by 0 bases and J by 2 bases, leaving 7 bases between them. CDR3 DNA: TGTGCCAGCAGCCAAGACAGGACGACTAATGAAAAACTGTTTTTT. This translates into CASSQDRTTNEKLFF.

The rearrangement joins TRBV7-9 to TRBJ2-5, with TRBD2 as a possible D gene (6 bases). Germline CDR1 is SEHNR and CDR2 is FQNEAQ (reference sequence). V lost 5 bases to trimming and J lost 2 bases, with 18 bases between them. This CDR3 is 16 amino acids long. The CDR3 protein is CASSPPERVWQETQYF. CDR3 sequence (DNA): TGTGCCAGCAGCCCCCCTGAGCGGGTCTGGCAAGAGACCCAGTACTTC.

The sample holds a few counts of this clonotype. This chain uses TRBV6-1 with TRBJ2-1; no reliable D call. With 5 bases removed from V and 10 bases from J, the gap between germline ends came to 9 bases. The CDR3 extends over 11 amino acids. Germline values: CDR1 MNHNS, CDR2 SASEGT. CDR3 amino acids: CASSLIGEQFF. CDR3 bases: TGTGCCAGCAGTCTGATTGGAGAGCAGTTCTTC.

The count of this clonotype is one. One end of the junction varies from germline; a read error may be responsible. The V call is TRBV7-2, the J call TRBJ1-4; tentative D call: TRBD1 (6 bases). CDR3 length: 18 amino acids. CDR1 is SGHTA, CDR2 FQGNSA, per germline. The chain's CDR3 is CASSSLGGGGGTNKKLFF. DNA for the CDR3: TGTGCCAGCAGCTCCCTAGGCGGGGGCGGGGGAACTAATAAAAAACTGTTTTTT. Together with reference TRBV7-2 and TRBJ1-4, the CDR3 gives the full variable domain: GAGVSQSPSNKVTEKGKDVELRCDPISGHTALYWYRQSLGQGLEFLIYFQGNSAPDKSGLPSDRFSAERTGGSVSTLTIQRTQQEDSAVYLCASSSLGGGGGTNKKLFFGSGTQLSVL.